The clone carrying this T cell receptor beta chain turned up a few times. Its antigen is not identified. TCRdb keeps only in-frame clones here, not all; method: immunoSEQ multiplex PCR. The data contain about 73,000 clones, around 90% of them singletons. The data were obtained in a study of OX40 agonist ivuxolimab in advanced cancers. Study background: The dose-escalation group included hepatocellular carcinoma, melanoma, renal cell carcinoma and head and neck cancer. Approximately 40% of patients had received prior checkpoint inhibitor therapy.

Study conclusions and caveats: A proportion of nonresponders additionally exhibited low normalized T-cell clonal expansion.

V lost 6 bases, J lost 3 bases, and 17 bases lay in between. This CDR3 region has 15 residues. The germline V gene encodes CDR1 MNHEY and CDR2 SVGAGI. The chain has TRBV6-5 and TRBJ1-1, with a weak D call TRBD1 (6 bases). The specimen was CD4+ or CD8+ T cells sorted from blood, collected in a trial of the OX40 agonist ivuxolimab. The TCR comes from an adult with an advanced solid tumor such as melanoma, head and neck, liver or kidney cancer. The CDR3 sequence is CASRGGALRDTEAFF. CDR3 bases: TGTGCCAGCAGGGGGGGGGCGCTTAGAGACACTGAAGCTTTCTTT.